A selection of T cell receptor beta chains follows, all from one sample in a study of CD8 T cells in ankylosing spondylitis. Each CDR3 protein gets one entry after TCRdb re-called the 5' RACE reads with MiXCR. The sample contains 350,000 to 550,000 distinct CDR3 sequences, about 24% of which appear only once. The sample consisted of blood, either unsorted or a sorted T cell fraction (not recorded which). The origin of the receptors is a male donor with ankylosing spondylitis. Both conserved end residues are part of each CDR3. A D gene is named only where the DNA matches it firmly. Not all rows give a size; the values are once, few, many and, for expanded clones, a class.

abundance: NA; j_gene: TRBJ1-4; v_gene: TRBV5-1; d_gene: NA; CDR3aa: CASSLDRLKGNEKLFF; CDR3nt: TGCGCCAGCAGCTTGGACCGGTTGAAAGGGAATGAAAAACTGTTTTTT
abundance: many; j_gene: TRBJ1-3; v_gene: TRBV11-2; d_gene: NA; CDR3aa: CASSLAGQTNTIYF; CDR3nt: TGTGCCAGCAGCTTAGCCGGACAGACAAACACCATATATTTT
abundance: few; j_gene: TRBJ1-3; v_gene: TRBV7-2; d_gene: TRBD1; CDR3aa: CASSPWDRGGNTIYF; CDR3nt: TGTGCCAGCAGCCCCTGGGACAGGGGTGGAAACACCATATATTTT
abundance: NA; j_gene: TRBJ2-2; v_gene: TRBV5-1; d_gene: NA; CDR3aa: CASSTFRSEVKLTQNTGELFF; CDR3nt: TGCGCCAGCAGCACCTTTAGGTCCGAGGTTAAATTGACACAGAACACCGGGGAGCTGTTTTTT
abundance: few; j_gene: TRBJ1-4; v_gene: TRBV6-5; d_gene: NA; CDR3aa: CASSSPATDNEKLFF; CDR3nt: TGTGCCAGCAGTTCCCCCGCGACGGATAATGAAAAACTGTTTTTT
abundance: NA; j_gene: TRBJ2-2; v_gene: TRBV4-2; d_gene: TRBD2; CDR3aa: CASSPLSGSGTGELFF; CDR3nt: TGTGCCAGCAGCCCTCTGAGCGGGAGTGGCACCGGGGAGCTGTTTTTT
abundance: few; j_gene: TRBJ2-5; v_gene: TRBV20-1; d_gene: NA; CDR3aa: CSAGDGQETQYF; CDR3nt: TGCAGTGCTGGGGACGGACAAGAGACCCAGTACTTC
abundance: few; j_gene: TRBJ2-2; v_gene: TRBV11-3; d_gene: NA; CDR3aa: CASSLFLQENTGELFF; CDR3nt: TGTGCCAGCAGCTTATTCCTCCAGGAGAACACCGGGGAGCTGTTTTTT
abundance: few; j_gene: TRBJ1-6; v_gene: TRBV4-2; d_gene: TRBD1; CDR3aa: CASSQIDRVESPLHF; CDR3nt: TGTGCCAGCAGCCAAATTGACAGGGTGGAATCACCCCTCCACTTT
abundance: once; j_gene: TRBJ2-6; v_gene: TRBV20-1; d_gene: TRBD1; CDR3aa: CSASGTGKILSSGANVLTF; CDR3nt: TGCAGTGCCTCCGGGACAGGGAAAATACTAAGCTCTGGGGCCAACGTCCTGACTTTC